This T cell receptor (beta chain) originates from a study of persistence of HIV-infected CD4 T cells. Study information: Multiple blood draws of up to 180 mL, except two donors with single leukapheresis. Anti-CD3/anti-CD28 stimulation activated a higher proportion of cells than antigen stimulation, with lower memory fraction. Study-wide findings and caveats: TCR analyses could not target the rare provirus-carrying CMV-responding cells.

Only a few counts were recorded for this clone. The antigen is undetermined. Nonspecific anti-CD3/anti-CD28 bead stimulation represents the broad CD4+ T cell repertoire. CD4+ T cells upregulating both CD40 ligand and CD69 were sorted as responding cells. Sequencing used immunoSEQ version 4 in survey mode. Here immunoSEQ multiplex PCR was the method, and the copy in TCRdb shows in-frame clones only, minus some. The sample records 35,000 to 45,000 clones, around 90% being singletons. This clonotype was obtained from an adult man with HIV who was CMV-seropositive. The source was CD4+ T cells sorted from PBMCs after approximately 20-hour stimulation, collected from a patient who received antiretroviral therapy.

The CDR3 sequence: CASSGRENQPQHF. CDR3 DNA sequence: TGCGCCAGCAGTGGTAGGGAAAATCAGCCCCAGCATTTT. The chain joins TRBV10-2 to TRBJ1-5, with D uncertain. Germline V CDR1 and CDR2: WSHSY, SAAADI. The CDR3 contains 13 residues. The germline V and J ends were trimmed by 4 bases and 4 bases, with 8 bases remaining between them.